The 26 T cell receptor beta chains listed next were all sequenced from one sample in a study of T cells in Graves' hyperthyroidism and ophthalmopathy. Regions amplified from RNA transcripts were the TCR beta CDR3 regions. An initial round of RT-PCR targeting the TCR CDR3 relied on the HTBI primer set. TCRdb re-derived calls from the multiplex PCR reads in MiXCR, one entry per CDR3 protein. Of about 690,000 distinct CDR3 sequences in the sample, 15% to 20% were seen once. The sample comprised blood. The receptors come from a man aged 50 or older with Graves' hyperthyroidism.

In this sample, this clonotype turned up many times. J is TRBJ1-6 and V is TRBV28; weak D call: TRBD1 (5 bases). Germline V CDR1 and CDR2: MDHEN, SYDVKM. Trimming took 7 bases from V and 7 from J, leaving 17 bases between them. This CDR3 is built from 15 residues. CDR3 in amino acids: CASTSGQGHNSPLHF. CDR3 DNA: TGTGCCAGCACCTCGGGTCAGGGCCACAATTCACCCCTCCACTTT. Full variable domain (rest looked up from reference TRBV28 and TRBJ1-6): DVKVTQSSRYLVKRTGEKVFLECVQDMDHENMFWYRQDPGLGLRLIYFSYDVKMKEKGDIPEGYSVSREKKERFSLILESASTNQTSMYLCASTSGQGHNSPLHFGNGTRLTVT.

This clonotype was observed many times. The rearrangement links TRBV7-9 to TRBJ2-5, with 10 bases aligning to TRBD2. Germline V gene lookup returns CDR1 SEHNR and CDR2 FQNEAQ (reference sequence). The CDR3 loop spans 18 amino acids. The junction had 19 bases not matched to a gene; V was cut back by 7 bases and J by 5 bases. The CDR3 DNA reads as TGTGCCAGCACTTATTCAGCGGGAGGGCCGTCCACGTTCGAGACCCAGTACTTC. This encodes CASTYSAGGPSTFETQYF. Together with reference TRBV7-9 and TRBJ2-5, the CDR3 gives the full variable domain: DTGVSQNPRHKITKRGQNVTFRCDPISEHNRLYWYRQTLGQGPEFLTYFQNEAQLEKSRLLSDRFSAERPKGSFSTLEIQRTEQGDSAMYLCASTYSAGGPSTFETQYFGPGTRLLVL.

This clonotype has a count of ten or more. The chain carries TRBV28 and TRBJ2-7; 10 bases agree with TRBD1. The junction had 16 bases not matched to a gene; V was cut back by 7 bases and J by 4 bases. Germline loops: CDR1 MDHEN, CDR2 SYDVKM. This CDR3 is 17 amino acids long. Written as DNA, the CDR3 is TGTGCCAGCACCTTTGGCCTCCGGGACAGGGGATTGTACGAGCAGTACTTC. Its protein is CASTFGLRDRGLYEQYF.

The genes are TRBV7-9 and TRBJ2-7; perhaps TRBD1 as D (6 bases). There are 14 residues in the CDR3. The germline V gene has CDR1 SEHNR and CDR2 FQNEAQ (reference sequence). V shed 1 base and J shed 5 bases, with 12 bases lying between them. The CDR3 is CASSLGTELNEQYV. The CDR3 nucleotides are TGTGCCAGCAGCTTAGGGACAGAGCTTAACGAGCAGTACGTC.

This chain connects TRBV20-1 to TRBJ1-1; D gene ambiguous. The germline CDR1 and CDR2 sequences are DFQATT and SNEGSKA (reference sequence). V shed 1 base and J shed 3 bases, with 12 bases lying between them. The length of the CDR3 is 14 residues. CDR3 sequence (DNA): TGCAGTGCTAGAGTCCGGGCTCTGCACACTGAAGCTTTCTTT. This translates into CSARVRALHTEAFF.

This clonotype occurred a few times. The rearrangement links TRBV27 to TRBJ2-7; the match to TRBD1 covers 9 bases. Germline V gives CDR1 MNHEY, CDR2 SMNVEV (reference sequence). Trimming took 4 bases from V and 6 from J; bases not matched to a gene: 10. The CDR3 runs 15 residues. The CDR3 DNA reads TGTGCCAGCAGTTCCACCGGGACAGGGCCCCTCGAGCAGTACTTC. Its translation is CASSSTGTGPLEQYF.

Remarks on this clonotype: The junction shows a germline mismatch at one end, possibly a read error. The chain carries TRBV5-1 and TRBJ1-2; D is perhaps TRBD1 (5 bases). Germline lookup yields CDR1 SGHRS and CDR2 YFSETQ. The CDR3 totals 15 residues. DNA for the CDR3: TGCGCCAGCAGCTCCTACCTAACAGGCTCCTATGGCTGCACCTTC. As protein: CASSSYLTGSYGCTF.

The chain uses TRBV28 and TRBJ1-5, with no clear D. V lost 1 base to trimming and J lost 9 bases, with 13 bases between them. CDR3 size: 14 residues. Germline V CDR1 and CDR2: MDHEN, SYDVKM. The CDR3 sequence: CASSLSRSPRPQHF. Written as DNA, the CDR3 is TGTGCCAGCAGTTTATCCAGGAGCCCAAGGCCCCAGCATTTT.

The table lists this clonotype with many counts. CDR3 protein: CAISEQGYEQYF. The CDR3 DNA reads TGTGCCATCAGTGAACAGGGCTACGAGCAGTACTTC. This chain connects TRBV10-3 to TRBJ2-7, with a tentative D call TRBD1 (6 bases). Germline CDR1 is ENHRY and CDR2 is SYGVKD. V lost 3 bases and J lost 3, with 6 bases in between. This CDR3 comprises 12 residues.

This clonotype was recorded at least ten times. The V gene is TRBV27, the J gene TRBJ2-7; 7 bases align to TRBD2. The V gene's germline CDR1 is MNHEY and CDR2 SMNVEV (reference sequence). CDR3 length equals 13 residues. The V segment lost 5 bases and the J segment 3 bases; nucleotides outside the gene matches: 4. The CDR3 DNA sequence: TGTGCCAGCAGTGATGCTAGCGGCTACGAGCAGTACTTC. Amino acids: CASSDASGYEQYF.

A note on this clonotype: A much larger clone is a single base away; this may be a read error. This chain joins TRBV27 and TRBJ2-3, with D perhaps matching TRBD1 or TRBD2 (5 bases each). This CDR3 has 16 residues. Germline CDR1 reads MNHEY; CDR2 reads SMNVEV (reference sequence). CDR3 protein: CAGSSSRGGTYVTQYF. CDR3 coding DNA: TGTGCCGGCAGTTCCTCGAGGGGTGGGACCTATGTTACGCAGTATTTT.

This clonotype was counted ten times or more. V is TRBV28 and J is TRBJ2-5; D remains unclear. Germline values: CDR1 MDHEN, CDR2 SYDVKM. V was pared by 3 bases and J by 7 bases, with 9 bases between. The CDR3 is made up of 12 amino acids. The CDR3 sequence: CASSFLDGTQYF. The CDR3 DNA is TGTGCCAGCAGTTTCCTCGACGGGACCCAGTACTTC.

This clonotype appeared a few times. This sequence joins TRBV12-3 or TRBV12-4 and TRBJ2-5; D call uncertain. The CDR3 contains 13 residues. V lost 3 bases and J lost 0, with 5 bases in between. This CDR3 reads CASSFTNQETQYF. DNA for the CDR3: TGTGCCAGCAGTTTTACAAACCAAGAGACCCAGTACTTC.

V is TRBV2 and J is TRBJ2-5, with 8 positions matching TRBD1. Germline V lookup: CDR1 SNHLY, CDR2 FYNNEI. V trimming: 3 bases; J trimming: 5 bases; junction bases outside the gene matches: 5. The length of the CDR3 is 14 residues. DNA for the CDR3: TGTGCCAGCAGTGACGGGACAGGAAGGGAGACCCAGTACTTC. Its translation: CASSDGTGRETQYF.

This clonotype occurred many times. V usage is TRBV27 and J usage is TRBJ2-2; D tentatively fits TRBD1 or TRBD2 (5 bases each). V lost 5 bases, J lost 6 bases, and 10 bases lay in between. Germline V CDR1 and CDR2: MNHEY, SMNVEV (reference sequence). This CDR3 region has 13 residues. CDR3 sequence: CASSRWDAGELFF. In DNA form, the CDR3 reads TGTGCCAGCAGTCGCTGGGACGCCGGGGAGCTGTTTTTT.

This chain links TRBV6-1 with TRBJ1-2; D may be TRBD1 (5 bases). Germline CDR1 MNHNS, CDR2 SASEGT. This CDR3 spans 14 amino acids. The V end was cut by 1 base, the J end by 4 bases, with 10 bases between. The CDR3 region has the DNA TGTGCCAGCAGTGAAGTAACAGGCTTCTATGGCTACACCTTC. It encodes CASSEVTGFYGYTF.

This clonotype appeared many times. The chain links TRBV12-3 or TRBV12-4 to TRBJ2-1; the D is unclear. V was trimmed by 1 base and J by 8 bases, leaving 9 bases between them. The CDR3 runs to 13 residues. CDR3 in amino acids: CASSLDAVDEQFF. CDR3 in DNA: TGTGCCAGCAGTTTAGACGCGGTAGATGAGCAGTTCTTC.

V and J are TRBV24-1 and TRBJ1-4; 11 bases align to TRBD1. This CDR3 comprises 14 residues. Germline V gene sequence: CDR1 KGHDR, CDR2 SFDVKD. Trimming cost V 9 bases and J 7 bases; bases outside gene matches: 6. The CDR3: CATGDGQGAEKLFF. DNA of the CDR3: TGTGCCACCGGGGATGGACAGGGGGCTGAAAAACTGTTTTTT.

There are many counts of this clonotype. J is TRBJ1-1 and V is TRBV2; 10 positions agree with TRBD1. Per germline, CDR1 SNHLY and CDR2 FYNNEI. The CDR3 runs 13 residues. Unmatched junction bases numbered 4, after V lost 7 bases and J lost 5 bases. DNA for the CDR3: TGTGCCAGCATATCGGGACAGGGGACTGAAGCTTTCTTT. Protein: CASISGQGTEAFF.

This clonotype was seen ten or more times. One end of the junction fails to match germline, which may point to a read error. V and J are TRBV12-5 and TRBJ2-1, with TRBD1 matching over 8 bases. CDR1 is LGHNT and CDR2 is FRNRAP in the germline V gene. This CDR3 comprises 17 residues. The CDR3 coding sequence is TGTGCTAATGGTTTGGCCACCGGGACAGGTGGGTTTGGGGAGCAGTTCTTC. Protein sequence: CANGLATGTGGFGEQFF. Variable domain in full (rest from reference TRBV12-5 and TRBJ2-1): DARVTQTPRHKVTEMGQEVTMRCQPILGHNTVFWYRQTMMQGLELLAYFRNRAPLDDSGMPKDRFSAEMPDATLATLKIQPSEPRDSAVYFCANGLATGTGGFGEQFFGPGTRLTVL.

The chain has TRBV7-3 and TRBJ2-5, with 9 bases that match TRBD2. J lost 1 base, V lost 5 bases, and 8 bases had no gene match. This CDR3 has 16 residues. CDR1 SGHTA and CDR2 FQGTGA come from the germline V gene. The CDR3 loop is CASSLTSGPAQETQYF. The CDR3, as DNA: TGTGCCAGCAGCCTGACTAGCGGACCCGCCCAAGAGACCCAGTACTTC.

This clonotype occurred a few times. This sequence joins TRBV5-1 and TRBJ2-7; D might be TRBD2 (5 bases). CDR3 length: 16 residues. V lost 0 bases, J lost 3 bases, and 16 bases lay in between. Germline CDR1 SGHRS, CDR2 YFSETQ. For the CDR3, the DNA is TGCGCCAGCAGCTTGGCCACCCGGGGTCCGGTCTACGAGCAGTACTTC. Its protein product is CASSLATRGPVYEQYF.

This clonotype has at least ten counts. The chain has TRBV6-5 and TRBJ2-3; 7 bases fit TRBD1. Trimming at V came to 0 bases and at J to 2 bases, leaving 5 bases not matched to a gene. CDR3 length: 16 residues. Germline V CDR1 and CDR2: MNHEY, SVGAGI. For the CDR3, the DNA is TGTGCCAGCAGTTACTCGGGGACAGAACCCACAGATACGCAGTATTTT. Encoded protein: CASSYSGTEPTDTQYF.

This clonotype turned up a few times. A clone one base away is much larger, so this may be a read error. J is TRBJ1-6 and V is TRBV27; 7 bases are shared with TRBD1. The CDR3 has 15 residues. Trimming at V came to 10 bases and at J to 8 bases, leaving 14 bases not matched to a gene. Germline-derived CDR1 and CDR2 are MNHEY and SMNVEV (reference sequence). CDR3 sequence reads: CAISQTTGPYSPLHF. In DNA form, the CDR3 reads TGTGCCATCAGCCAAACGACAGGGCCGTATTCACCCCTCCACTTT.

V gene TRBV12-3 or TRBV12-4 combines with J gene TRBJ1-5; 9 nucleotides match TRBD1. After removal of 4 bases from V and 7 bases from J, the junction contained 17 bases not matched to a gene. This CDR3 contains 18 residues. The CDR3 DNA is TGTGCCAGCAGTTCACTTACGGGTACAGGGGGCTATGGACAGCCCCAGCATTTT. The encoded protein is CASSSLTGTGGYGQPQHF.

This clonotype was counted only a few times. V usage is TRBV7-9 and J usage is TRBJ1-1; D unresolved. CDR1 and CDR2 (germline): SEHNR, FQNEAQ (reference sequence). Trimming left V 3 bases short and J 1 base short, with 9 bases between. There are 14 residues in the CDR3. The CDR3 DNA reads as TGTGCCAGCAGCTTCCTGAACCCGAACACTGAAGCTTTCTTT. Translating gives CASSFLNPNTEAFF.